The clone carrying this T cell receptor beta chain was seen many times. Its antigen is as yet unknown. The study used a library that attached unique molecular identifiers to individual cDNA molecules. MiXCR was run by TCRdb on the RACE reads, yielding one entry per CDR3 protein. The sample carries fewer than 150,000 distinct CDR3 sequences, roughly 14% recorded once. Time point indicated: pre-sensitization, week 0. As to treatment: therapeutic diphenylcyclopropenone sensitization with weekly scalp DPC. Donation of samples came from alopecia patients who were 18 to 70 years old and suitable for DPC. This sample is drawn from a study of human T cells and chemical hapten exposure. About the research overall: Donors were sensitized with 2% DPC on the upper inner arm. General study results and limits: Significantly more large CDR3 similarity clusters arose among expanded TCRs than among controls.

V was clipped by 5 bases and J by 6 bases, with 14 bases between them. From germline, CDR1 is MDHEN and CDR2 SYDVKM. This CDR3 is 14 amino acids long. Sequenced material: whole blood, taken in connection with sensitization to the hapten diphenylcyclopropenone (DPC). This TCR came from a woman aged 18-35 years with alopecia areata. Some clones in this sample may be carry-over from other donors' samples. The rearrangement uses TRBV28 and TRBJ1-5, with D perhaps matching TRBD1 (6 bases). The CDR3 is CASSLTGITQPQHF. The CDR3 nucleotides are TGTGCCAGCAGTCTAACAGGGATCACTCAGCCCCAGCATTTT.